One sample yielded the 21 T cell receptor beta chains listed below, sequenced in a study of a mutant IDH1 vaccine in newly diagnosed glioma. Sample time point: week 35, safety follow-up. What each vaccine dose contained was 300 ug of mutant IDH1 20-mer peptide, accompanied by topical imiquimod. Their antigens remain unidentified. Here immunoSEQ multiplex PCR was the method, and the copy in TCRdb shows in-frame clones only, minus some. The profile shows 73,000 or so clones, roughly 80% of them singletons. This sample comprised PBMCs, obtained from a glioma patient whose treatment included an IDH1 peptide vaccine. These receptor sequences come from a man between 18 and 35 years old with glioma.

The chain combines TRBV7-2 with TRBJ2-1; no clear D gene. Germline values: CDR1 SGHTA, CDR2 FQGNSA. Trimming stripped 2 bases from V and 2 bases from J, with 10 bases between. CDR3 length: 15 amino acids. The CDR3 nucleotides read TGTGCCAGCAGCTTATTGGCAGTACCCTACAATGAGCAGTTCTTC. Protein sequence: CASSLLAVPYNEQFF.

This clone was recorded only once. The CDR3 spells CASSLVGGNYGYTF. CDR3 DNA: TGTGCCAGCAGCCTGGTGGGGGGAAACTATGGCTACACCTTC. The chain couples TRBV7-9 to TRBJ1-2, with D maybe TRBD1 (5 bases). Germline V gives CDR1 SEHNR, CDR2 FQNEAQ (reference sequence). This CDR3 is 14 amino acids long. The V gene lost 5 bases and the J gene lost 2 bases, with 12 bases spanning the gap. Full variable domain (outside the CDR3, taken from reference TRBV7-9 and TRBJ1-2): DTGVSQNPRHKITKRGQNVTFRCDPISEHNRLYWYRQTLGQGPEFLTYFQNEAQLEKSRLLSDRFSAERPKGSFSTLEIQRTEQGDSAMYLCASSLVGGNYGYTFGSGTRLTVV.

The rearrangement uses TRBV25-1 and TRBJ2-7, with D perhaps matching TRBD2 (5 bases). CDR3 length: 14 amino acids. Trimming took 7 bases from V and 3 from J, leaving 16 bases between them. The germline gives CDR1 MGHDK, CDR2 SYGVNS. The CDR3, as DNA: TGTGCCAGCACCCACCCGAAAGAGGGCTACGAGCAGTACTTC. Protein product: CASTHPKEGYEQYF.

V and J are TRBV6-6 and TRBJ1-2; no definite D call. The CDR3 contains 15 residues. Trimming left V 3 bases short and J 6 bases short, with 17 bases between. Germline V gene lookup returns CDR1 MNHNY and CDR2 SVGAGI (reference sequence). For the CDR3, the DNA is TGTGCCAGCAGTTATTCCGATCAGAGATGGGATGGCTACACCTTC. Protein: CASSYSDQRWDGYTF.

This clone was detected only a few times. The V call is TRBV9, the J call TRBJ2-7; D assignment may be TRBD1 or TRBD2 (6 bases each). The V end was cut by 3 bases, the J end by 3 bases, with 13 bases between. The CDR3 extends over 14 amino acids. Germline lookup yields CDR1 SGDLS and CDR2 YYNGEE. CDR3 residues: CASSAQGGDYEQYF. The CDR3 DNA reads as TGTGCCAGCAGCGCACAGGGAGGCGACTACGAGCAGTACTTC. Drawing the rest from reference TRBV9 and TRBJ2-7, the complete variable domain is DSGVTQTPKHLITATGQRVTLRCSPRSGDLSVYWYQQSLDQGLQFLIQYYNGEERAKGNILERFSAQQFPDLHSELNLSSLELGDSALYFCASSAQGGDYEQYFGPGTRLTVT.

This sequence joins TRBV9 and TRBJ2-5, with no clear D. Trimming cost V 4 bases and J 1 base, with 5 bases left between them. The CDR3 contains 12 residues. Germline loops: CDR1 SGDLS, CDR2 YYNGEE. As DNA, the CDR3 is TGTGCCAGCAGCAACGGCCAAGAGACCCAGTACTTC. Encoded protein: CASSNGQETQYF.

CDR3 protein: CASSFDRVKGEAFF. As DNA, the CDR3 is TGCGCCAGCAGCTTTGACAGGGTTAAGGGTGAAGCTTTCTTT. The V and J genes are TRBV5-1 and TRBJ1-1, with TRBD1 identical over 7 bases. The CDR3 extends over 14 amino acids. V gave up 2 bases and J gave up 7 bases; unmatched junction bases: 8. Germline CDR1 reads SGHRS; CDR2 reads YFSETQ.

The table lists this clone with a few counts. The rearrangement joins TRBV9 to TRBJ2-6; 12 bases fit TRBD1. Germline trimming cut 3 bases from V and 4 bases from J; bases unmatched to any gene: 11. Germline V gives CDR1 SGDLS, CDR2 YYNGEE. This CDR3 contains 19 residues. CDR3 coding DNA: TGTGCCAGCAGCGGCGGGACAGGGGGCCTAGCGTGGGGGGCCAACGTCCTGACTTTC. It is translated as CASSGGTGGLAWGANVLTF.

The genes are TRBV5-4 and TRBJ1-2, with a possible D match to TRBD1 (5 bases). V was clipped by 4 bases and J by 4 bases, with 14 bases between them. CDR3 size: 14 residues. Germline assignment: CDR1 SGHNT and CDR2 YYREEE (reference sequence). For the CDR3, the DNA is TGTGCCAGCAGCCTTTATGACAGCTTCTATGGCTACACCTTC. Its translation is CASSLYDSFYGYTF.

This sequence joins TRBV28 and TRBJ1-5; no clear D gene. Deletions cut 2 bases from V and 0 bases from J, with 8 bases between. The CDR3 is 15 amino acids. Per the germline V gene, CDR1 is MDHEN and CDR2 is SYDVKM. CDR3 bases: TGTGCCAGCAGTTTACCGCCTCGTAGCAATCAGCCCCAGCATTTT. Its translation is CASSLPPRSNQPQHF.

CDR3 loop: CASSLSLAGVSASYNEQFF. DNA of the CDR3: TGCGCCAGCAGCTTGTCGCTAGCGGGAGTTTCAGCGTCCTACAATGAGCAGTTCTTC. The genes are TRBV5-1 and TRBJ2-1; 10 bases are a match to TRBD2. Trimming took 1 base from V and 1 from J; bases not matched to a gene: 11. Looked up from germline, CDR1 is SGHRS and CDR2 is YFSETQ. This CDR3 is 19 amino acids long.

This chain uses TRBV9 with TRBJ2-6, with D perhaps TRBD1 (6 bases). V lost 0 bases to trimming and J lost 0 bases, with 13 bases between them. The CDR3 covers 18 residues. Germline CDR1 SGDLS, CDR2 YYNGEE. In DNA form, the CDR3 reads TGTGCCAGCAGCGTAGCTCCGACAGGTGTCTCTGGGGCCAACGTCCTGACTTTC. It codes for CASSVAPTGVSGANVLTF.

The genes are TRBV28 and TRBJ2-7; 7 positions match TRBD1. J lost 2 bases, V lost 2 bases, and 6 bases had no gene match. Looked up from germline, CDR1 is MDHEN and CDR2 is SYDVKM. The length of the CDR3 is 15 residues. CDR3 nucleotides: TGTGCCAGCAGTTTAAGTAGACAGGGTGCCTACGAGCAGTACTTC. Amino acid sequence: CASSLSRQGAYEQYF.

This chain's CDR3 is CASSLLKWAARESYTGELFF. The CDR3, as DNA: TGTGCCAGCAGTTTATTGAAGTGGGCAGCGCGGGAGAGCTACACCGGGGAGCTGTTTTTT. The chain couples TRBV27 to TRBJ2-2; 7 nucleotides line up with TRBD2. Per germline, CDR1 MNHEY and CDR2 SMNVEV (reference sequence). Germline trimming cut 1 base from V and 3 bases from J; bases unmatched to any gene: 17. The CDR3 has 20 amino acids.

The genes are TRBV4-3 and TRBJ1-2; a possible D gene is TRBD1 (5 bases). Trimming pared 0 bases from V and 3 bases from J, leaving 14 bases between. CDR1 LGHNA and CDR2 YSLEER come from the germline V gene. CDR3 length equals 16 residues. The CDR3 spells CASSQDFRDLDYGYTF. CDR3 DNA sequence: TGCGCCAGCAGCCAAGATTTTCGGGACCTAGACTATGGCTACACCTTC.

The rearrangement joins TRBV27 to TRBJ1-5; TRBD1 might be the D (5 bases). This CDR3 is 12 amino acids long. V lost 5 bases and J 4 bases, leaving 6 bases between the germline ends. CDR1 is MNHEY, CDR2 SMNVEV, per germline (reference sequence). CDR3: CASSRQNQPQHF. The CDR3 bases are TGTGCCAGCAGTCGACAGAATCAGCCCCAGCATTTT.

The CDR3 region is CASSDPGQGAYEQYF. DNA for the CDR3: TGTGCCAGCAGTGACCCGGGACAGGGGGCGTACGAGCAGTACTTC. V is TRBV2 and J is TRBJ2-7; the match to TRBD1 covers 12 bases. This CDR3 spans 15 amino acids. After removal of 3 bases from V and 4 bases from J, the junction contained 4 bases not matched to a gene. CDR1 and CDR2 from the germline V gene are SNHLY and FYNNEI.

This clone was observed a handful of times. The chain is built from TRBV29-1 and TRBJ1-1; D remains unclear. Germline CDR1 and CDR2: SQVTM and ANQGSEA. V lost 4 bases to trimming and J lost 0 bases, with 15 bases between them. The CDR3 runs 15 residues. The CDR3 sequence is CSVALHAGMNTEAFF. The CDR3 DNA sequence: TGCAGCGTTGCGCTTCATGCAGGCATGAACACTGAAGCTTTCTTT.

The chain uses TRBV5-6 and TRBJ1-5; D unclear. The CDR3 loop spans 15 amino acids. In germline, CDR1 is SGHDT, CDR2 YYEEEE. Trimming shortened V by 3 bases and J by 6 bases, and 16 bases separated the two germline ends. This CDR3 is CASSSIRATGQPQHF. The CDR3 coding sequence is TGTGCCAGCAGCTCCATTAGGGCTACCGGTCAGCCCCAGCATTTT. The whole variable domain, filled in from reference TRBV5-6 and TRBJ1-5, reads DAGVTQSPTHLIKTRGQQVTLRCSPKSGHDTVSWYQQALGQGPQFIFQYYEEEERQRGNFPDRFSGHQFPNYSSELNVNALLLGDSALYLCASSSIRATGQPQHFGDGTRLSIL.

The genes are TRBV5-1 and TRBJ1-2; 8 bases fit TRBD1. After removal of 5 bases from V and 2 bases from J, the junction contained 11 bases not matched to a gene. The germline CDR1 and CDR2 sequences are SGHRS and YFSETQ. This CDR3 has 16 residues. The CDR3 bases are TGCGCCAGCAGTCATCAGGCAGGGGGCGCGAACTATGGCTACACCTTC. Residues: CASSHQAGGANYGYTF. Based on the CDR3 plus reference TRBV5-1 and TRBJ1-2, the full variable domain is KAGVTQTPRYLIKTRGQQVTLSCSPISGHRSVSWYQQTPGQGLQFLFEYFSETQRNKGNFPGRFSGRQFSNSRSEMNVSTLELGDSALYLCASSHQAGGANYGYTFGSGTRLTVV.

CDR3 loop: CAWGGRQETNEKLFF. CDR3 nucleotides: TGTGCCTGGGGGGGACGACAGGAGACTAATGAAAAACTGTTTTTT. V and J are TRBV30 and TRBJ1-4; D might be TRBD1 (6 bases). V was clipped by 5 bases and J by 2 bases, with 15 bases between them. Germline V gives CDR1 GTSNPN, CDR2 SVGIG (reference sequence). This CDR3 spans 15 amino acids.